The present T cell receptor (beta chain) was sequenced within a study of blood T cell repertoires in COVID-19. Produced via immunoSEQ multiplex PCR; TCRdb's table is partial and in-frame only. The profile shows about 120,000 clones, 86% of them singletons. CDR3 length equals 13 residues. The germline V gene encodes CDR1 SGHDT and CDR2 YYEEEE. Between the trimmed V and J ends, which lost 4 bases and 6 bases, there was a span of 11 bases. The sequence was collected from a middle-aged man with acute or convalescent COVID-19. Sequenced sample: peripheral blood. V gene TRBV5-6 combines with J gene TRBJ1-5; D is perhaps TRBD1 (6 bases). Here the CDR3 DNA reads TGTGCCAGCAGCCCCAGCAGGGGTCAGCCCCAGCATTTT. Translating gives CASSPSRGQPQHF.